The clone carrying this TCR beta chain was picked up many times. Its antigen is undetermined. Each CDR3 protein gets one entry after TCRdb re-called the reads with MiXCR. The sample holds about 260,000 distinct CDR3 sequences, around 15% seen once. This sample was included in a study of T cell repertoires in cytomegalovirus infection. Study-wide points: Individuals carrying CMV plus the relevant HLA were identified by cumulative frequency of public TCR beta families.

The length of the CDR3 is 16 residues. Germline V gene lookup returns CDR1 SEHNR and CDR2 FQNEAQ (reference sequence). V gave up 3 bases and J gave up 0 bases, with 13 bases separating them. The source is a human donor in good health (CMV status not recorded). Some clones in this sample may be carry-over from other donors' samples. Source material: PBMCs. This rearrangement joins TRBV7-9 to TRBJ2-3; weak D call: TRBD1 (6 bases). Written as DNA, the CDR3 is TGTGCCAGCAGCTTCCCGACAGGATCTAGCACAGATACGCAGTATTTT. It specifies CASSFPTGSSTDTQYF.